This note documents a single T cell receptor (beta chain) sequence. The specificity of this receptor is unknown. Within one base of it there is no much larger clone, and no base qualities were kept. The CDR3 runs 12 residues from the cysteine to the phenylalanine. The entry retains the CDR3 DNA only, 36 bases that are in frame from base 1. Based on the germline V gene (reference sequence), the CDR1 and CDR2 sequences are LNHDA and SQIVND. The junction shows trimming of 7 bases on V and 5 bases on J, plus 8 bases between the germline ends. The entry originates in a study of control samples from healthy donors and cancer patients (TCRdb year 2020). The method was the immunoSEQ multiplex PCR assay. In TCRdb, the immuneACCESS table is reduced to in-frame sequences with V and J assigned. These tables do not hold every clone; where another copy was compared, an unresolved V gene accounts for under half, and the others remain unexplained. The sample profile shows 100,000 to 120,000 clones; more than 75% of them were found once. 3.5% to 4% of the sample goes to the ten largest clones.

The V and J genes are TRBV19 and TRBJ2-2; tentative D gene TRBD1, with 5 bases matching. Source material: PBMCs. The sequence came from an older woman with lung cancer. The DNA sequence is as follows: TGTGCCAGTACCTCAGGGACCGGGGAGCTGTTTTTT. The resulting protein is CASTSGTGELFF.